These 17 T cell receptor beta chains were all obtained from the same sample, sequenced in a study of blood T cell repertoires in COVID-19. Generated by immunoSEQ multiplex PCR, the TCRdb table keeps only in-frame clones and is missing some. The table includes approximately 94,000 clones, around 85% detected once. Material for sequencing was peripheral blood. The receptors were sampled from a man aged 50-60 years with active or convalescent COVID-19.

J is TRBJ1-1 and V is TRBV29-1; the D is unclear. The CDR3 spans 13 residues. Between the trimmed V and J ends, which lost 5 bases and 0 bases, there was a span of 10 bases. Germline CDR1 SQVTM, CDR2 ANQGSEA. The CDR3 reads CSVLGLMNTEAFF. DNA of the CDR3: TGCAGCGTTCTAGGACTCATGAACACTGAAGCTTTCTTT.

This chain's CDR3 is CASSIAGAGSSTDTQYF. The CDR3 DNA follows: TGTGCCAGTAGTATAGCGGGAGCCGGCTCTAGCACAGATACGCAGTATTTT. The V gene is TRBV19, the J gene TRBJ2-3, with D possibly TRBD2 on 6 matching bases. CDR1 is LNHDA, CDR2 SQIVND, per germline (reference sequence). V gave up 1 base and J gave up 0 bases, with 14 bases separating them. This CDR3 is 17 amino acids long.

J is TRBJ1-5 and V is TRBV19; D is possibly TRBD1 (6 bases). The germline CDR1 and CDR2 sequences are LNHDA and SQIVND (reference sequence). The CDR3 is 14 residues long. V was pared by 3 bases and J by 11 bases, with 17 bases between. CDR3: CASSIGTRTSSQHF. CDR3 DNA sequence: TGTGCCAGTAGTATTGGGACACGGACGTCATCCCAGCATTTT.

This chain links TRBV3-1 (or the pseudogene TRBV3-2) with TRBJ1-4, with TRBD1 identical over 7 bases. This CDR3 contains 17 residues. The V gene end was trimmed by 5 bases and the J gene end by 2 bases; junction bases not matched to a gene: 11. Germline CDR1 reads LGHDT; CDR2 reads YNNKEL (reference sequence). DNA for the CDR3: TGTGCCAGCAGCTCGGAAGGAGGGGGCTCTACTAATGAAAAACTGTTTTTT. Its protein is CASSSEGGGSTNEKLFF.

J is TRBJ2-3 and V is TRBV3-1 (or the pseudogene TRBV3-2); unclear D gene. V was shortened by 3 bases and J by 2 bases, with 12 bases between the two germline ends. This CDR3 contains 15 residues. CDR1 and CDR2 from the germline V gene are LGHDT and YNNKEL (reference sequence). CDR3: CASSQQLHHTDTQYF. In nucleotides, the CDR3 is TGTGCCAGCAGCCAGCAACTCCACCACACAGATACGCAGTATTTT.

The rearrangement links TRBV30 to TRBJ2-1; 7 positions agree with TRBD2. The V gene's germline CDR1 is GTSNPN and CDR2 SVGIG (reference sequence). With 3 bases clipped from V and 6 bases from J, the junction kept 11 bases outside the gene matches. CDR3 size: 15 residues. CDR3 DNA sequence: TGTGCCTGGAGCAACCGAGCGGGAATGGGCAATGAGCAGTTCTTC. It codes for CAWSNRAGMGNEQFF.

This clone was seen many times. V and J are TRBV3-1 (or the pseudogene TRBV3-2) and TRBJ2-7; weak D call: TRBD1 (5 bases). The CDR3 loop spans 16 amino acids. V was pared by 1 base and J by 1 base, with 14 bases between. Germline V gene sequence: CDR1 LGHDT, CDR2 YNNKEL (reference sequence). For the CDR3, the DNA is TGTGCCAGCAGCCAAGGGCCGGACACACGATCCTACGAGCAGTACTTC. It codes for CASSQGPDTRSYEQYF.

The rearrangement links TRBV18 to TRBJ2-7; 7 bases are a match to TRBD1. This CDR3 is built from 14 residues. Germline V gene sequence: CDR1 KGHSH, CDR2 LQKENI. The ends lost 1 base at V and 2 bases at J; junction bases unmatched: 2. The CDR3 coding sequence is TGTGCCAGCTCACCACAACAGGGGACCTACGAGCAGTACTTC. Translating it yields CASSPQQGTYEQYF.

In DNA, the CDR3 is TGTGCCAGCAGCGGAGGGGTGTCCCGACGGACTGAAGCTTTCTTT. Translating it yields CASSGGVSRRTEAFF. The V gene is TRBV11-3, the J gene TRBJ1-1; possible D gene TRBD1, 5 bases. V was trimmed by 5 bases and J by 5 bases, leaving 18 bases between them. The length of the CDR3 is 15 residues. Germline V gene data show CDR1 as SGHNT and CDR2 as YENEEA.

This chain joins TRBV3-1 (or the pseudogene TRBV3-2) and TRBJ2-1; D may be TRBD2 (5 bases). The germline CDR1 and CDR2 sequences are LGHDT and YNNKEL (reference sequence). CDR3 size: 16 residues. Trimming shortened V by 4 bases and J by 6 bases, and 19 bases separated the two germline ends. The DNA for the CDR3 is TGTGCCAGCAGCCCAATAGGCCTAGCCAAGGGCAATGAGCAGTTCTTC. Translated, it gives CASSPIGLAKGNEQFF.

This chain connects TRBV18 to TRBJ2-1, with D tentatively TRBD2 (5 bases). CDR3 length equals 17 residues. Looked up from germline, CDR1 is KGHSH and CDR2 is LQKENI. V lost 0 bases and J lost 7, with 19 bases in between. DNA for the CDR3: TGTGCCAGCTCACCACCGAGTCTGCCCGGGGTCGGAAATGAGCAGTTCTTC. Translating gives CASSPPSLPGVGNEQFF.

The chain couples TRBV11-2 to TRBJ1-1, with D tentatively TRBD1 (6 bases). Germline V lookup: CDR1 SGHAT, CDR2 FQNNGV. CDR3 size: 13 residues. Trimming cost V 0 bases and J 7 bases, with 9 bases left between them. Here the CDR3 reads CASSLDQGIEAFF. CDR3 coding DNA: TGTGCCAGCAGCTTAGACCAGGGGATTGAAGCTTTCTTT. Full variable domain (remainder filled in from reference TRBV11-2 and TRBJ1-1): EAGVAQSPRYKIIEKRQSVAFWCNPISGHATLYWYQQILGQGPKLLIQFQNNGVVDDSQLPKDRFSAERLKGVDSTLKIQPAKLEDSAVYLCASSLDQGIEAFFGQGTRLTVV.

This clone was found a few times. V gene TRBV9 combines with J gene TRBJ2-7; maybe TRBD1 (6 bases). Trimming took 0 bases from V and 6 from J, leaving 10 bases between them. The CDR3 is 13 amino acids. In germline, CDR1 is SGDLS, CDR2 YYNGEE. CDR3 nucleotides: TGTGCCAGCAGCGTAGAGGAAGGGGGCGAGCAGTACTTC. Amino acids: CASSVEEGGEQYF.

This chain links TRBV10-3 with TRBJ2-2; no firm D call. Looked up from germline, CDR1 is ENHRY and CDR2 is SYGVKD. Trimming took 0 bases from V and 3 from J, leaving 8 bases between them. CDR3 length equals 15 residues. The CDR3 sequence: CAISESVRDTGELFF. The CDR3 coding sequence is TGTGCCATCAGTGAGTCGGTCCGGGACACCGGGGAGCTGTTTTTT.

Written as DNA, the CDR3 is TGTGCCAGCAGCTCGGACAGGGGGCCCACCGGGGAGCTGTTTTTT. Translating it yields CASSSDRGPTGELFF. The genes are TRBV7-3 and TRBJ2-2; 11 nucleotides match TRBD1. This CDR3 has 15 amino acids. V shed 4 bases and J 4 bases; nucleotides not matched to a gene: 2. Germline V CDR1 and CDR2: SGHTA, FQGTGA.

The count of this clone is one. The CDR3 DNA follows: TGTGCCACCAGTGATGTGACTAGCGGAAGACCGAACACCGGGGAGCTGTTTTTT. Translation gives CATSDVTSGRPNTGELFF. The chain recombines TRBV24-1 with TRBJ2-2; the match to TRBD2 covers 9 bases. The trim removed 3 bases at V and 0 bases at J, leaving 7 bases unmatched. The CDR3 spans 18 residues. CDR1 and CDR2 from the germline V gene are KGHDR and SFDVKD.

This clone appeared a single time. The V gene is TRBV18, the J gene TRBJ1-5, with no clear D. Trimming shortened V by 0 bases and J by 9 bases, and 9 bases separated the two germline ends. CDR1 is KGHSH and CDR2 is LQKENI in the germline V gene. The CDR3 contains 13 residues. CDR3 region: CASSPPGRGPQHF. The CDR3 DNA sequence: TGTGCCAGCTCACCACCGGGCCGTGGGCCCCAGCATTTT. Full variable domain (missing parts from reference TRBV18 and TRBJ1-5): NAGVMQNPRHLVRRRGQEARLRCSPMKGHSHVYWYRQLPEEGLKFMVYLQKENIIDESGMPKERFSAEFPKEGPSILRIQQVVRGDSAAYFCASSPPGRGPQHFGDGTRLSIL.